This is a list of T cell receptor beta chains from one sample in a study of human T cells and chemical hapten exposure. TCRdb ran MiXCR on the RACE reads and lists one entry per CDR3 protein. Here the sample spans roughly 92,000 distinct CDR3 sequences, around 10% being singletons. The specimen comprised whole blood, sampled in connection with sensitization to the hapten diphenylcyclopropenone (DPC). Every receptor here comes from a woman aged 40 to 50 with alopecia areata. Some clones in this sample may be carry-over from other donors' samples. The CDR3 runs from the conserved cysteine through the conserved F or W. D genes are given only for firm matches. Not all rows give a size; the values are once, few, many and, for expanded clones, a class.

v_call	j_call	d_call	clone_size	cdr3_nt	cdr3_aa
TRBV4-3	TRBJ1-1	TRBD1	few	TGCGCCAGCAGCCAACACAGGGGCACTGAAGCTTTCTTT	CASSQHRGTEAFF
TRBV6-1	TRBJ1-2	TRBD1	.	TGTGCCAGCAGTGAAGTCAGGACAGGGGTCTATGGCTACACCTTC	CASSEVRTGVYGYTF
TRBV7-2	TRBJ2-5	TRBD1	.	TGTGCCAGCAGCTTAGCGGACAGGGTACCGCCAGAGACCCAGTACTTC	CASSLADRVPPETQYF
TRBV3-1	TRBJ2-1	TRBD1	few	TGTGCCAGCAGCCAAGTGGACAGGTACTTCTTC	CASSQVDRYFF
TRBV20-1	TRBJ1-5	TRBD1	.	TGCAGTGCTAAGGGGGCGCTTGAGCAGCCCCAGCATTTT	CSAKGALEQPQHF
TRBV7-2	TRBJ1-1	.	.	TGTGCCAGCAGCTTATTTCCCCTACTGGACACTGAAGCTTTCTTT	CASSLFPLLDTEAFF
TRBV18	TRBJ1-6	.	.	TGTGCCAGCTCCGAACAGGCGATTAATTCACCCCTCCACTTT	CASSEQAINSPLHF
TRBV30	TRBJ2-3	.	.	TGTGCCTGGAGTGTCCGGGCAAGGGATACGCAGTATTTT	CAWSVRARDTQYF
TRBV20-1	TRBJ2-5	.	many	TGCAGTGCTAGAGACCCGGCAAGGAAACCCCAGTACTTC	CSARDPARKPQYF
TRBV7-8	TRBJ2-5	TRBD2	many	TGTGCCAGCAGCTCGGGGGGGAAAGAGACCCAGTACTTC	CASSSGGKETQYF
TRBV7-6	TRBJ2-3	TRBD2	.	TGTGCCAGCAGCTCTGGACTAGAACGAACAGATACGCAGTATTTT	CASSSGLERTDTQYF
TRBV20-1	TRBJ2-2	TRBD2	few	TGCAGTGCTCGACTAGCGGGGGGGAACACCGGGGAGCTGTTTTTT	CSARLAGGNTGELFF
TRBV7-9	TRBJ1-1	.	many	TGTGCCAGCAGCTCCACTGAAGCTTTCTTT	CASSSTEAFF
TRBV20-1	TRBJ1-2	.	many	TGCAGTGCTAGAGGGACAGCCAACTATGGCTACACCTTC	CSARGTANYGYTF
TRBV6-6	TRBJ1-4	.	.	TGTGCCAGCAGACAACAGGGAGGGGAAAAACTGTTTTTT	CASRQQGGEKLFF
TRBV28	TRBJ2-1	TRBD2	.	TGTGCCACCACACTAGCGGGGAACAATGAGCAGTTCTTC	CATTLAGNNEQFF
TRBV2	TRBJ1-2	TRBD1	.	TGTGCCAGCAGAAAAGGAGGGACAGGGGGCGTGGGCTACACCTTC	CASRKGGTGGVGYTF
TRBV25-1	TRBJ2-5	.	few	TGTGCCAGCAGTGAATATGGGGGCGTCGGCCAAGAGACCCAGTACTTC	CASSEYGGVGQETQYF
TRBV7-2	TRBJ2-5	.	.	TGTGCCAGCAGCTCCTGGGACCAGCCCACCCAGTACTTC	CASSSWDQPTQYF
TRBV6-2/TRBV6-3	TRBJ1-5	.	many	TGTGCCAGCAGTTACGGAGGACAGCCCCAGCATTTT	CASSYGGQPQHF
TRBV5-3	TRBJ2-2	.	few	TGTGCCAGAAGCTTCGTCGGGCAGGGCTGGCAGGGGAACACCGGGGAGCTGTTTTTT	CARSFVGQGWQGNTGELFF
TRBV28	TRBJ1-2	TRBD1	many	TGTGCCAGCCTCGGGACAGTGTCTATGAGGTACACCTTC	CASLGTVSMRYTF
TRBV29-1	TRBJ1-2	TRBD1	few	TGCAGCGCGGGGACAGCTGGCTACACCTTC	CSAGTAGYTF
TRBV10-3	TRBJ2-5	TRBD1	few	TGTGCCATCAGTCCGGACAGGAACAAGGAGACCCAGTACTTC	CAISPDRNKETQYF
TRBV9	TRBJ1-1	.	few	TGTGCCAGCAGCTCCGACAGTAGAGGGACTGAAGCTTTCTTT	CASSSDSRGTEAFF
TRBV6-2/TRBV6-3	TRBJ2-3	TRBD1	many	TGTGCCAGCAGTTACTTGGGGACAGGGAAAGATACGCAGTATTTT	CASSYLGTGKDTQYF
TRBV7-9	TRBJ1-4	.	many	TGTGCCAGCAGCTTAGCCGGGGCGTCAGAAAAACTGTTTTTT	CASSLAGASEKLFF
TRBV28	TRBJ2-5	TRBD2	many	TGTGCCAGCAGTTTAGCGGGAGGTAAAGAGACCCAGTACTTC	CASSLAGGKETQYF
TRBV2	TRBJ1-5	TRBD1	many	TGTGCCACCCAGCAGGGGGACAATCAGCCCCAGCATTTT	CATQQGDNQPQHF
TRBV28	TRBJ2-3	TRBD1	few	TGTGCCAGCTTCTCCGGGACAGGGGCAGATACGCAGTATTTT	CASFSGTGADTQYF
TRBV6-2/TRBV6-3	TRBJ1-1	.	many	TGTGCCAGCAGACGGGACAACTCCAACACTGAAGCTTTCTTT	CASRRDNSNTEAFF
TRBV30	TRBJ2-2	.	many	TGTGCCTGGAGTGTGCAGGGCGACACCGGGGAGCTGTTTTTT	CAWSVQGDTGELFF
TRBV6-6	TRBJ1-1	TRBD1	many	TGTGCCAGCAGTTCCGCGGACAGGCGAGCTTTCTTT	CASSSADRRAFF
TRBV10-3	TRBJ2-5	.	.	TGTGCCATCAGTGAGGGTCTGAATCAAGAGACCCAGTACTTC	CAISEGLNQETQYF
TRBV28	TRBJ2-5	.	.	TGTGCCAGCAGTGGGGAGACCCAGTACTTC	CASSGETQYF
TRBV7-2	TRBJ1-2	.	.	TGTGCCTGCAGCTTAGTAGGCCAGCGCTATGGCTACACCTTC	CACSLVGQRYGYTF
TRBV29-1	TRBJ1-3	TRBD1	many	TGCAGCGTTGGACAGGGGGCTTATGGAAACACCATATATTTT	CSVGQGAYGNTIYF
TRBV4-2	TRBJ2-5	.	many	TGTGCCAGCAGCCAAGAGTCTCCTATGGAGACCCAGTACTTC	CASSQESPMETQYF
TRBV4-3	TRBJ2-1	TRBD1	many	TGCGCCAGCAGCCAAGAGCAAGGGGGCGGATACAATGAGCAGTTCTTC	CASSQEQGGGYNEQFF
TRBV29-1	TRBJ2-3	.	many	TGCAGCGTTGTCCTGGCAACAGATACGCAGTATTTT	CSVVLATDTQYF
TRBV3-2	TRBJ1-5	.	once	TGTGCCAGCAGCCATCTGGACCAGCCCCAGCATTTT	CASSHLDQPQHF
TRBV4-1	TRBJ1-1	TRBD1	many	TGCGCCAGCAGTCAACAGGGGTGGACTGAAGCTTTCTTT	CASSQQGWTEAFF
TRBV7-9	TRBJ2-3	.	many	TGTGCCAGCAGCTCATGGACTCCTGGTACGCAGTATTTT	CASSSWTPGTQYF
TRBV28	TRBJ2-2	.	many	.	CASSSSAGGELFF
TRBV7-3	TRBJ1-1	TRBD1	.	TGTGCCAGCAGCGAGGAGACAGGGGAAGCTTTCTTT	CASSEETGEAFF
TRBV10-3	TRBJ2-3	TRBD2	many	TGTGCCATCAGTGGGCGGGAGACAGATACGCAGTATTTT	CAISGRETDTQYF
TRBV28	TRBJ2-3	.	many	TGTGCCAGCAGACCCACCCGGGGGCCGGATACGCAGTATTTT	CASRPTRGPDTQYF
TRBV10-3	TRBJ2-5	.	few	TGTGCCATCAGTCCTATGACTAGACAAGAGACCCAGTACTTC	CAISPMTRQETQYF
TRBV7-2	TRBJ2-5	.	many	TGTGCCAGCAGCTTACAGGGATACGGAGAGACCCAGTACTTC	CASSLQGYGETQYF
TRBV6-5	TRBJ2-3	TRBD1	many	TGTGCCAGCAGTTACCGGACAGGGTGGGCAGATACGCAGTATTTT	CASSYRTGWADTQYF